This TCR beta chain is from a study of cytomegalovirus exposure and HLA in healthy donors (dated 2017 in TCRdb). Turning to the overall study: An earlier analysis of roughly 610 of the donors reported under 300 Gb of sequence data and 117 million unique TCR beta sequences obtained from about 180 million T cells. An early release that covered about 600 HLA-typed donors contained approximately 300 gigabases of sequencing data and roughly 84 million unique TCR sequences. The genetic ancestry cluster associated with self-reported Caucasian donors included about 81% of the roughly 400 genotyped donors. The aim of the study was to test whether cataloging public T cell receptors could identify signatures of past pathogen exposure. Using immunosequencing, the study profiled T cell repertoires from fewer than 850 subjects and related those repertoires to cytomegalovirus serostatus. Besides the first cohort of around 700 subjects, a separate validation cohort made up of 95 to 150 different subjects was used. The study combined high-throughput TCR immunosequencing, statistical association of individual TCRs with disease status, and machine learning to predict cytomegalovirus infection status. In a later analysis, previously published TCR beta repertoires from hundreds of donors were re-analyzed and high-resolution HLA genotyping was added so that TCR occurrence patterns could be studied. Rather than using new phenotypic data, the later analysis identified candidate immune exposures from TCR beta sequences and from how often those sequences occurred across donors. To decide whether each TCR beta V gene segment behaved as functional or pseudogenic, an earlier analysis of 587 of the donors relied on high-throughput TCR beta sequencing. Donor age, sex, ethnicity and CMV serostatus were compiled alongside the repertoire data. Genome-wide SNP genotypes for about three fifths of the roughly 670 donors were used in a later genetic analysis, which treated that subset as a discovery cohort. All discovery cohort repertoires had been generated using a single sequencing platform. HLA typing included class I and class II loci at four-digit resolution. Typing coverage varied by locus: roughly 629-630 donors for A, B, C, DRB1 and DQB1; roughly 560 for DQA1; more than 600 for DPA1; approximately 490 for DPB1. Because of strong linkage in the cohort, roughly 5 DR-DQ haplotypes were treated as single units for association and clustering. Across some 400 genotyped donors of the cohort, an average of approximately 200,000 unique TCR beta nucleotide sequences per donor were sequenced, and approximately 19% of those sequences were non-productive. Overall study results and their limits: Compared with the 666-donor mean, donors in an Asian-associated ancestry cluster had fewer N-insertions in productive TCRs, according to a later genetic analysis. In the study, 150 to 200 TCR beta chains were listed as associated with cytomegalovirus. The earlier analysis of 450 to 700 of the donors excluded roughly 16 rarely observed V segments, including chromosome 9 orphons, because counts were too low. A later genetic analysis associated a missense DCLRE1C variant with V-gene and J-gene trimming of TCR beta chains, and an independent cohort replicated the association. The authors suggested that the approach could potentially be extended to other disease states and immunological phenotypes. Compared with equally common non-associated chains, HLA-associated TCR beta chains in a later analysis were more clonally expanded and had lower generation probabilities. At a false discovery rate of 0.05, a later analysis linked 16,951 TCR beta sequences to specific HLA alleles. The sequencing pipeline was judged likely to have produced a cluster of highly shared sequence variants as a technical artifact. Assigning TCR associations to individual alleles was difficult when HLA alleles, especially DR and DQ, strongly co-occurred. CMV serostatus was the only immune exposure information available for the cohort. Correlated functional status among segregating V segments might be attributable to linkage disequilibrium, but an unknown experimental factor could not be ruled out. The cohort was sequenced for TCR beta chains only, and without alpha or paired-chain data the features that could be detected were limited. Because HLA typing was missing for some donors at each locus, association tests included only the typed subset. A later analysis reported that several top co-occurrence clusters appeared linked to parvovirus B19, influenza, CMV and Epstein-Barr virus. In an earlier analysis of fewer than 750 of the donors, most TCR beta V segments were observed in productive rearrangements about 87% or about 30% of the time, broadly matching IMGT annotations. A further reported finding was that TCR beta sequences accurately predicted the HLA-A and HLA-B alleles for most subjects in the first cohort. In a later analysis, TCR association rates were found to vary across HLA loci, with the most associated TCRs seen for DRB1 alleles and the fewest for HLA-C alleles. In a later analysis, most CMV-associated TCR beta chains were found to appear HLA-restricted, with HLA associations seemingly driven largely by CMV exposure. Most TCR sequences were seen in very few donors, while some public TCRs were found in many individuals. The presence/absence analyses assumed that sequencing depth was roughly uniform across donors, and that assumption may not be true. A few of the identified cytomegalovirus-associated TCR beta chains were confirmed in vitro to be specific for cytomegalovirus antigens. Some IMGT-functional V segments, including TRBV6-2 and TRBV6-3, could not be distinguished by the 87-base-pair reads and were therefore excluded. Cytomegalovirus status was reported to be diagnosed by the classifier with high specificity and sensitivity in both the original and validation cohorts.

CDR1 and CDR2 were assigned from the germline V gene as MDHEN and SYDVKM. V is cut back by 9 bases and J by 0 bases, with 4 bases in the junction unmatched. The CDR3 numbers 13 residues from cysteine through phenylalanine. The read is trimmed to its CDR3 DNA, 39 bases read in frame from base 1. The receptor library was made with the immunoSEQ multiplex PCR assay. A mixture of 60 forward primers for TCR Vbeta segments and 13 reverse primers for TCR Jbeta segments was used in the multiplex PCR. The CDR3 region of rearranged TCR beta genes was amplified from genomic DNA with a multiplex PCR assay. The amplified TCR beta libraries were sequenced on the Illumina HiSeq System as 87-base-pair reads. In the paper's pipeline: In a later analysis, tens of millions of unique TCR beta chains were counted across the approximately 670 repertoires, and approximately 9.9 million of these chains were shared by at least two donors. Raw reads were error-corrected and collapsed into unique sequences by a nearest-neighbor algorithm in which closely related sequences were merged to remove PCR and sequencing errors. V, D and J gene segments were assigned by aligning CDR3 sequences to IMGT reference sequences. For a sequence to be retained, a match of at least six nucleotides to both a V gene segment and a J gene segment was required. A rearrangement counted as productive if the CDR3 had no stop codons and remained in frame with V and J, and every other rearrangement counted as non-productive. Following IMGT convention, CDR3 was defined as the stretch from the second conserved V-encoded cysteine up to the conserved J-encoded phenylalanine. Sequences without an unambiguous match to a single V gene segment were excluded from the earlier analysis of over 500 of the donors. In an earlier analysis of 587 of the donors, V segments were called functional above 56.7% productive rearrangements and were called segregating when the between-donor standard deviation exceeded 5%. A statistical classification framework was built for diagnosing cytomegalovirus status from the catalog of TCR beta chain sequences. In a later analysis, TCR nucleotide sequences were compared against IMGT/GENE-DB human TR gene sequences so that V and J genes could be assigned. In a later analysis, CDR3 sequences and most-parsimonious VDJ recombination scenarios were assigned using the TCRdist pipeline. A later analysis defined each TCR beta chain by its CDR3 amino acid sequence plus V-gene family, and excluded reads lacking a unique V-gene family. A later analysis removed several hundred highly shared, low-generation-probability nucleotide sequences to deal with suspected cross-contamination and a sequencing artifact. In a later analysis, a clonal expansion index for each public chain was calculated from normalized within-repertoire ranks of inferred template counts. In a later analysis, generation probabilities were computed with a VDJ recombination model fitted to out-of-frame rearrangements, and the resulting probabilities were checked against IGoR. A later analysis scored TCR-TCR, TCR-HLA and TCR-CMV co-occurrence with hypergeometric tests, applying a repertoire-size bias correction to TCR pairs. False discovery rates were estimated in a later analysis by permuting HLA or CMV assignments 20 times. In a later analysis, co-occurring TCRs were grouped using DBSCAN, and TCRdist sequence similarity was added for clustering within HLA-allele-positive subsets. Co-occurrence clustering excluded repertoires with fewer than 30,000 or more than 120,000 public chains, plus five with anomalous nucleotide sharing. TCRdb carries this immuneACCESS record with in-frame sequences only. Its versions omit some clonotypes, under half of them owing to an unresolved V gene in the studies checked, with the rest unexplained. The V and J calls and the clone size are those of that table, but D and trimming were determined from the DNA. This sample has under 150,000 clones in its table, and over 70% of those were observed once. The ten largest make up approximately 7% of the sample.

The cohort was made up of 500 to 800 healthy bone marrow donors. Cohort members were all nominally healthy when sampled, although unrecorded immune exposures were likely present. The donor was CMV seropositive and was included in the group of about 290 seropositive cohort members. Every donor gave a peripheral blood sample, and the peripheral blood mononuclear cells from that sample were used for TCR beta sequencing. The Qiagen DNeasy Blood Extraction Kit was used to extract genomic DNA from the blood cell samples. Concerning this clone itself: Its antigen target is currently unknown. Per-nucleotide qualities are absent, and no much larger clonotype sits a single base away.

Sequencing was carried out using PBMCs. The sequence joins TRBV28 to TRBJ1-1, with 7 bases aligning to TRBD1. The TCR sequence derives from a man aged 35-49 years in good health and CMV-seropositive. The CDR3 protein is CASRGPMNTEAFF. The nucleotide sequence reads TGTGCCAGTAGGGGGCCAATGAACACTGAAGCTTTCTTT. The entire variable domain, with the stretches around the CDR3 drawn from the reference TRBV28 and TRBJ1-1 proteins, is DVKVTQSSRYLVKRTGEKVFLECVQDMDHENMFWYRQDPGLGLRLIYFSYDVKMKEKGDIPEGYSVSREKKERFSLILESASTNQTSMYLCASRGPMNTEAFFGQGTRLTVV.